This TCR beta chain was observed in a study of cytomegalovirus exposure and HLA in healthy donors. Study conclusions and caveats: Presence/absence comparisons presumed near-even sequencing depth among donors. An analysis that came later showed most CMV-associated TCR beta chains appearing HLA-restricted.

Details on this clone: Its cognate antigen is unknown.

PCR primers comprised 60 Vbeta and 13 Jbeta primers. TCRdb keeps only in-frame clones here, not all; method: immunoSEQ multiplex PCR. The top ten clones hold over 0.65% of a sample with 150,000 or so clones, around 80% of them seen once. The CDR3 covers 16 residues. Trimming at V came to 2 bases and at J to 3 bases, leaving 5 bases not matched to a gene. The germline CDR1 and CDR2 sequences are MDHEN and SYDVKM. This chain links TRBV28 with TRBJ1-2; 11 nucleotides line up with TRBD1. This clonotype was sampled from a young woman in good health and CMV-seronegative. Sequencing used PBMCs. The CDR3 is CASSLGGTGGDYGYTF. The CDR3 bases are TGTGCCAGCAGTTTAGGGGGGACAGGGGGGGACTATGGCTACACCTTC.